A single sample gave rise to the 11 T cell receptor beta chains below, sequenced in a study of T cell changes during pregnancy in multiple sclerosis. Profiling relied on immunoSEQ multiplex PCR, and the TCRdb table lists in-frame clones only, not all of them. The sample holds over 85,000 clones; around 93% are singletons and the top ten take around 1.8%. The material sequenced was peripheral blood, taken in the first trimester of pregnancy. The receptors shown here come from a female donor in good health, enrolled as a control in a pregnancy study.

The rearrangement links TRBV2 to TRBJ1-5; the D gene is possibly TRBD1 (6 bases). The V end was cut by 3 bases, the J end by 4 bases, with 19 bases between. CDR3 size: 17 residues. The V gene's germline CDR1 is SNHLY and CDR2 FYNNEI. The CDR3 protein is CASSEGGPGGGNQPQHF. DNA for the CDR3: TGTGCCAGCAGTGAGGGGGGGCCCGGCGGAGGGAATCAGCCCCAGCATTTT. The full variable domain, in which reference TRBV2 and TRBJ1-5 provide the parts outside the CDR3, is EPEVTQTPSHQVTQMGQEVILRCVPISNHLYFYWYRQILGQKVEFLVSFYNNEISEKSEIFDDQFSVERPDGSNFTLKIRSTKLEDSAMYFCASSEGGPGGGNQPQHFGDGTRLSIL.

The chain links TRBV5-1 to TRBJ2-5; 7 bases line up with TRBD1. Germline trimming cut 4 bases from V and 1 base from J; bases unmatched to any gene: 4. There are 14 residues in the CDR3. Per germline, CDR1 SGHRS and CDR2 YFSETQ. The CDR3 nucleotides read TGCGCCAGCAGCGTCCACAGGGGCCAAGAGACCCAGTACTTC. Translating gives CASSVHRGQETQYF.

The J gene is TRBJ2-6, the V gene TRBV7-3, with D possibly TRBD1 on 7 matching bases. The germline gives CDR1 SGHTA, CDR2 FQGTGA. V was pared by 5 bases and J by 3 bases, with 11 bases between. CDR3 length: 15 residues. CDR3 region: CASSRRGLGANVLTF. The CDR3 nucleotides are TGTGCCAGCAGCCGGAGGGGGCTTGGGGCCAACGTCCTGACTTTC.

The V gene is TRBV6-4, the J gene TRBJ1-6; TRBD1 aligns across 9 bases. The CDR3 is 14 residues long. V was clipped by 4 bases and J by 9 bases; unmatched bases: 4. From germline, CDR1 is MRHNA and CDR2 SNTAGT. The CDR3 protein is CASSGGTGSSPLHF. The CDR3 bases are TGTGCCAGCAGTGGAGGGACAGGGAGTTCACCCCTCCACTTT.

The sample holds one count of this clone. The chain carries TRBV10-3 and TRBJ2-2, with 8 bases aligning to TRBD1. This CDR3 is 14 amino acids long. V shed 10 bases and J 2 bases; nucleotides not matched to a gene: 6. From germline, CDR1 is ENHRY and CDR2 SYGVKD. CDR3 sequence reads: CATRQGPNTGELFF. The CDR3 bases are TGTGCCACTAGACAGGGGCCCAACACCGGGGAGCTGTTTTTT.

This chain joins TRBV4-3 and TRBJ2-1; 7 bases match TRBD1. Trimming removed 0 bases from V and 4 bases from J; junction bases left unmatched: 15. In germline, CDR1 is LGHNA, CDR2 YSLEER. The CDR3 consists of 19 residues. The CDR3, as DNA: TGCGCCAGCAGCCAAGATTGGTTCACCCGGGACAGAGAGTACAATGAGCAGTTCTTC. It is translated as CASSQDWFTRDREYNEQFF.

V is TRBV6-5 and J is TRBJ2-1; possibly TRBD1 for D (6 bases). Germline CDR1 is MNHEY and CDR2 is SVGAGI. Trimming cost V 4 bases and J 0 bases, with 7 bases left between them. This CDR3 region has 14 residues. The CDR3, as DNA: TGTGCCAGCAGTTTGGACAGCTCCTACAATGAGCAGTTCTTC. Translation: CASSLDSSYNEQFF.

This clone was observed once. CDR3: CASSVAGTGGDTQYF. CDR3 sequence (DNA): TGTGCCAGCAGCGTAGCCGGGACAGGCGGGGATACGCAGTATTTT. The chain carries TRBV9 and TRBJ2-3; 8 bases align to TRBD1. CDR1 is SGDLS, CDR2 YYNGEE, per germline. Losses at the gene ends were 0 bases for V and 6 bases for J; bases not matched to a gene: 6. There are 15 residues in the CDR3.

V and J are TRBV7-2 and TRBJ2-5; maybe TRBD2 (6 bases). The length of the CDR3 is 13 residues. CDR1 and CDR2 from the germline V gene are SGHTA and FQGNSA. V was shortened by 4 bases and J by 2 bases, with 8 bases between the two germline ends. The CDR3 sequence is CASSSRGQETQYF. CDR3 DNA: TGTGCCAGCAGCTCCCGGGGGCAAGAGACCCAGTACTTC.

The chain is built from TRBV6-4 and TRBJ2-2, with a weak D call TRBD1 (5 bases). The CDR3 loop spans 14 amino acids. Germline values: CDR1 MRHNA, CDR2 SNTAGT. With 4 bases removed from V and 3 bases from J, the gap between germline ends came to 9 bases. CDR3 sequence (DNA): TGTGCCAGCAGTGCAGACAGTCACACCGGGGAGCTGTTTTTT. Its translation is CASSADSHTGELFF.

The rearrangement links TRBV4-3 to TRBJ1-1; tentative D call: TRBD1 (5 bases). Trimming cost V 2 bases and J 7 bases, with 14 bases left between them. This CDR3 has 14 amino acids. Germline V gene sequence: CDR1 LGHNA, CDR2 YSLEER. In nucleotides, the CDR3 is TGCGCCAGCAGCCAATTTGTGTTAAGGGGTGAAGCTTTCTTT. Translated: CASSQFVLRGEAFF.